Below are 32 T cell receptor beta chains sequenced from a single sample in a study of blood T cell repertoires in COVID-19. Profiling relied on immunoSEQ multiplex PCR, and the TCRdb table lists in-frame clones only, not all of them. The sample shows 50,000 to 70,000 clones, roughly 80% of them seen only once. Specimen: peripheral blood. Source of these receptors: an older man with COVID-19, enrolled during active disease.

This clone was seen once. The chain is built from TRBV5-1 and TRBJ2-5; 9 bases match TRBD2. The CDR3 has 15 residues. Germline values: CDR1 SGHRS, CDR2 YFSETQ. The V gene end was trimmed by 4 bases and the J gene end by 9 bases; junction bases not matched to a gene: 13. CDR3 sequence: CASSTVAGARGAQYF. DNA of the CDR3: TGCGCCAGCAGCACCGTAGCGGGGGCGCGAGGGGCCCAGTACTTC.

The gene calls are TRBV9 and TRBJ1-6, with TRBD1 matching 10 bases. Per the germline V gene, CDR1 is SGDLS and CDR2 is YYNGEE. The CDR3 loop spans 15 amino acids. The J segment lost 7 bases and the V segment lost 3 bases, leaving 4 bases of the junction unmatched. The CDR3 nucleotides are TGTGCCAGCAGCGGGGGGACAGGGGCGAATTCACCCCTCCACTTT. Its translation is CASSGGTGANSPLHF. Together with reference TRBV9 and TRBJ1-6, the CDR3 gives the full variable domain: DSGVTQTPKHLITATGQRVTLRCSPRSGDLSVYWYQQSLDQGLQFLIQYYNGEERAKGNILERFSAQQFPDLHSELNLSSLELGDSALYFCASSGGTGANSPLHFGNGTRLTVT.

The CDR3 reads CASSRDRGSYNEQFF. The CDR3 DNA reads as TGTGCCAGCAGCCGAGACAGGGGCTCCTACAATGAGCAGTTCTTC. The chain joins TRBV7-8 to TRBJ2-1, with TRBD1 identical over 8 bases. The V segment lost 5 bases and the J segment 0 bases; nucleotides outside the gene matches: 3. CDR1 and CDR2 (germline): SGHVS, FQNEAQ. The CDR3 sequence is 15 residues long. Supplemented by reference TRBV7-8 and TRBJ2-1, the full variable domain reads GAGVSQSPRYKVAKRGQDVALRCDPISGHVSLFWYQQALGQGPEFLTYFQNEAQLDKSGLPSDRFFAERPEGSVSTLKIQRTQQEDSAVYLCASSRDRGSYNEQFFGPGTRLTVL.

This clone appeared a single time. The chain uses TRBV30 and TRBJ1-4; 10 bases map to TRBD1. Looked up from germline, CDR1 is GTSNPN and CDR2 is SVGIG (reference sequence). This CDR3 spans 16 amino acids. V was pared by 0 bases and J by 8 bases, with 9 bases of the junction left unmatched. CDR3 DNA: TGTGCCTGGAGTGTAGGGGCCGGGACAGGGGACGAAAAACTGTTTTTT. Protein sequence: CAWSVGAGTGDEKLFF.

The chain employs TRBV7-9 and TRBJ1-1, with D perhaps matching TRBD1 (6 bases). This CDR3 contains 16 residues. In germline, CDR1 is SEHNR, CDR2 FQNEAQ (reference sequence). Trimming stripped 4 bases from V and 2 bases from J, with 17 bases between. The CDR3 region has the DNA TGTGCCAGCAGCTCCCCCGGGCTGACAGGAAACACTGAAGCTTTCTTT. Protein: CASSSPGLTGNTEAFF.

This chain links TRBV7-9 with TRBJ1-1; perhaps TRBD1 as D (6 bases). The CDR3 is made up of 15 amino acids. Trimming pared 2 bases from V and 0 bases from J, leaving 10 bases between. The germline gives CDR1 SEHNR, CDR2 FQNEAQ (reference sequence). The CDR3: CASSLTGGLNTEAFF. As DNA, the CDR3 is TGTGCCAGCAGCTTAACGGGGGGCTTGAACACTGAAGCTTTCTTT.

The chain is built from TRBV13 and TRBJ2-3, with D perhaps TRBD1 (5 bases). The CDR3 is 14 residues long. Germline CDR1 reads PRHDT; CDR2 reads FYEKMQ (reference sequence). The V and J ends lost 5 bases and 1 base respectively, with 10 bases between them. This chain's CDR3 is CASSRRGGTDTQYF. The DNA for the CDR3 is TGTGCCAGCAGCCGAAGGGGTGGCACAGATACGCAGTATTTT. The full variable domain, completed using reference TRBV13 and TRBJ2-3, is AAGVIQSPRHLIKEKRETATLKCYPIPRHDTVYWYQQGPGQDPQFLISFYEKMQSDKGSIPDRFSAQQFSDYHSELNMSSLELGDSALYFCASSRRGGTDTQYFGPGTRLTVL.

DNA of the CDR3: TGTGCCAGCAGCTTAGTGGCCGGAGCTGAAGCTTTCTTT. Protein: CASSLVAGAEAFF. The gene calls are TRBV7-2 and TRBJ1-1, with D hard to call. This CDR3 comprises 13 residues. Trimming took 1 base from V and 6 from J, leaving 9 bases between them. Germline V gives CDR1 SGHTA, CDR2 FQGNSA.

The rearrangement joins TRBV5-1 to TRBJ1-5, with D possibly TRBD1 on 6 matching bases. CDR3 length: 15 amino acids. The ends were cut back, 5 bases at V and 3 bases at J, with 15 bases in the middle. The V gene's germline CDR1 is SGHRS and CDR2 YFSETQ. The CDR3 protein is CASSTTGGLNQPQHF. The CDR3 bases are TGCGCCAGCAGTACGACAGGCGGGCTCAATCAGCCCCAGCATTTT.

The CDR3: CAWSLLGIAGPNEQFF. In nucleotides, the CDR3 is TGTGCCTGGAGTTTATTAGGAATAGCGGGGCCCAATGAGCAGTTCTTC. The chain joins TRBV30 to TRBJ2-1, with TRBD2 identical over 8 bases. Trimming cost V 2 bases and J 6 bases; bases outside gene matches: 12. This CDR3 is built from 16 residues. Per germline, CDR1 GTSNPN and CDR2 SVGIG (reference sequence).

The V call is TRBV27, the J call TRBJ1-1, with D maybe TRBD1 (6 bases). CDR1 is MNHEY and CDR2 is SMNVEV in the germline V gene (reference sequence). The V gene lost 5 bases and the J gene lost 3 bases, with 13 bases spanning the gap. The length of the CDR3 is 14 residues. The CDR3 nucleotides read TGTGCCAGCAGTCTGCTCCAGGGGTACACTGAAGCTTTCTTT. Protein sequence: CASSLLQGYTEAFF.

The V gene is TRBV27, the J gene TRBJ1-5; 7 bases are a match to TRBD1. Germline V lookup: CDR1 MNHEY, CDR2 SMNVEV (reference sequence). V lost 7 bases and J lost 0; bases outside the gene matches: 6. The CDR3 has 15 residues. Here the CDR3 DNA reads TGTGCCAGCAACCCGACAGGGTATAGCAATCAGCCCCAGCATTTT. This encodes CASNPTGYSNQPQHF.

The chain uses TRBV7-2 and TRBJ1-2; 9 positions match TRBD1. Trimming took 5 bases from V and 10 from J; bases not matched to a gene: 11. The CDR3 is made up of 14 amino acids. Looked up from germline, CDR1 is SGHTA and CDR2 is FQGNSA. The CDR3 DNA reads TGTGCCAGCAGCCCTCGGACAGGGGCGGGGGACTACACCTTC. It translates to CASSPRTGAGDYTF.

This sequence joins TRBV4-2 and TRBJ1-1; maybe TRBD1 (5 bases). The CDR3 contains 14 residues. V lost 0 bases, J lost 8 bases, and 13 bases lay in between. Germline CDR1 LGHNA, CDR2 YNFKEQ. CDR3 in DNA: TGTGCCAGCAGCCAAGATTCCAGGCGGGGCGAAGCTTTCTTT. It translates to CASSQDSRRGEAFF.

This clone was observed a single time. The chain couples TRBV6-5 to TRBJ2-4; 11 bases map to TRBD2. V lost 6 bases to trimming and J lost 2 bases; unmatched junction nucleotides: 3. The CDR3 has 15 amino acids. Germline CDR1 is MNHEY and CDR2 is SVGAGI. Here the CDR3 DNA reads TGTGCCAGCAGCGGGACTAGCGGCACCAAAAACATTCAGTACTTC. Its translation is CASSGTSGTKNIQYF.

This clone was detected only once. CDR3 sequence (DNA): TGTGCCAGCAGTTCGTTTAGGGGTAGTGGAAACACCATATATTTT. Protein product: CASSSFRGSGNTIYF. The chain has TRBV28 and TRBJ1-3, with D maybe TRBD1 (5 bases). The CDR3 totals 15 residues. Germline V gene lookup returns CDR1 MDHEN and CDR2 SYDVKM. Trimming stripped 4 bases from V and 3 bases from J, with 13 bases between. The variable domain in full, with the rest retrieved from reference TRBV28 and TRBJ1-3, is DVKVTQSSRYLVKRTGEKVFLECVQDMDHENMFWYRQDPGLGLRLIYFSYDVKMKEKGDIPEGYSVSREKKERFSLILESASTNQTSMYLCASSSFRGSGNTIYFGEGSWLTVV.

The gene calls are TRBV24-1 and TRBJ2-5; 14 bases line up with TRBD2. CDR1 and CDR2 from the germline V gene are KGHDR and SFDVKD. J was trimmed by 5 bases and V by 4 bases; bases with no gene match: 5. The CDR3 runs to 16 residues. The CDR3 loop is CATSEDRTSGGETQYF. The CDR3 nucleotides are TGTGCCACCAGTGAAGATAGGACTAGCGGGGGGGAGACCCAGTACTTC.

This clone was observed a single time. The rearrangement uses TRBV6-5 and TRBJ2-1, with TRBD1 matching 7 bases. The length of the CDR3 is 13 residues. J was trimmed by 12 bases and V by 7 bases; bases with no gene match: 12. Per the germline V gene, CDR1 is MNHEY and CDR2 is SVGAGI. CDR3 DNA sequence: TGTGCCAGCAAAGCACAAATGGACAGGAGGCAGTTCTTC. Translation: CASKAQMDRRQFF.

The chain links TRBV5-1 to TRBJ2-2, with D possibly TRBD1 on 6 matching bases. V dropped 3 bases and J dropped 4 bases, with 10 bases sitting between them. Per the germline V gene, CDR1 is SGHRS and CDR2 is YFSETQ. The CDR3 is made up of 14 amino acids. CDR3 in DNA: TGCGCCAGCAGCTCAGGGGAGTCCACCGGGGAGCTGTTTTTT. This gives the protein CASSSGESTGELFF.

DNA for the CDR3: TGTGCCAGCAGCCAAGGACAGGGGTATGGCTACACCTTC. Translation gives CASSQGQGYGYTF. The chain uses TRBV7-9 and TRBJ1-2, with 9 bases aligning to TRBD1. This CDR3 is 13 amino acids long. Trimming removed 5 bases from V and 5 bases from J; junction bases left unmatched: 3. Germline loops: CDR1 SEHNR, CDR2 FQNEAQ (reference sequence).

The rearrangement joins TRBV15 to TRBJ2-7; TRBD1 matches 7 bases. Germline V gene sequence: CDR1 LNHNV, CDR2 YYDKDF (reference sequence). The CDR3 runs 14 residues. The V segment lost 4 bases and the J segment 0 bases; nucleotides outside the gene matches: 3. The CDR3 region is CATSKGGDSYEQYF. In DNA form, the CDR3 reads TGTGCCACCAGCAAAGGGGGCGACTCCTACGAGCAGTACTTC. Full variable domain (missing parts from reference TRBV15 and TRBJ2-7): DAMVIQNPRYQVTQFGKPVTLSCSQTLNHNVMYWYQQKSSQAPKLLFHYYDKDFNNEADTPDNFQSRRPNTSFCFLDIRSPGLGDTAMYLCATSKGGDSYEQYFGPGTRLTVT.

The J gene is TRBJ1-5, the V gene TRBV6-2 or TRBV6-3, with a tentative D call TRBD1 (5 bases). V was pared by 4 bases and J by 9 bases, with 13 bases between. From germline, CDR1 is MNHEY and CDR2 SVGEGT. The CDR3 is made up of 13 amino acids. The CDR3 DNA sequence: TGTGCCAGCAGTTGGGGGGGAGAAGTGCCCCAGCATTTT. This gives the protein CASSWGGEVPQHF.

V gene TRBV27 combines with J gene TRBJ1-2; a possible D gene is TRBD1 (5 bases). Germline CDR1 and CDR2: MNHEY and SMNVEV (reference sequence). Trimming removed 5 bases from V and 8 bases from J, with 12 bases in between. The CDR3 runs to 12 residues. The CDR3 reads CASSLPGKGYTF. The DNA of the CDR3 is TGTGCCAGCAGTCTCCCAGGGAAGGGCTACACCTTC.

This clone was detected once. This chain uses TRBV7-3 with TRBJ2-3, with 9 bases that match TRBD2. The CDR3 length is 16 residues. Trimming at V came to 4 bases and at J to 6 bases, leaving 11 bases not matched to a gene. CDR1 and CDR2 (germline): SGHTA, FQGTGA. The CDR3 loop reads CASSSQRLADWDTQYF. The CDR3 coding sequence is TGTGCCAGCAGCTCCCAACGACTAGCGGACTGGGATACGCAGTATTTT. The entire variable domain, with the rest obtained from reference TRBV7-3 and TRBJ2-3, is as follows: GAGVSQTPSNKVTEKGKYVELRCDPISGHTALYWYRQSLGQGPEFLIYFQGTGAADDSGLPNDRFFAVRPEGSVSTLKIQRTERGDSAVYLCASSSQRLADWDTQYFGPGTRLTVL.

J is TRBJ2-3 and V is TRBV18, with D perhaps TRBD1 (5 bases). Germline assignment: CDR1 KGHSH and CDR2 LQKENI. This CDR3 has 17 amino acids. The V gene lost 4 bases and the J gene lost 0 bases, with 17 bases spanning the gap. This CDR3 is CASSLFGRGSSTDTQYF. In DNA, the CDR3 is TGTGCCAGCTCACTCTTTGGTAGGGGTTCTAGCACAGATACGCAGTATTTT. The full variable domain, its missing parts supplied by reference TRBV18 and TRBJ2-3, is NAGVMQNPRHLVRRRGQEARLRCSPMKGHSHVYWYRQLPEEGLKFMVYLQKENIIDESGMPKERFSAEFPKEGPSILRIQQVVRGDSAAYFCASSLFGRGSSTDTQYFGPGTRLTVL.

The CDR3: CSVRGTATSGNTIYF. For the CDR3, the DNA is TGCAGCGTTAGGGGGACAGCCACATCTGGAAACACCATATATTTT. The chain couples TRBV29-1 to TRBJ1-3; TRBD1 matches at 7 bases. The CDR3 covers 15 residues. Per germline, CDR1 SQVTM and CDR2 ANQGSEA. Trimming took 5 bases from V and 1 from J; bases not matched to a gene: 8.

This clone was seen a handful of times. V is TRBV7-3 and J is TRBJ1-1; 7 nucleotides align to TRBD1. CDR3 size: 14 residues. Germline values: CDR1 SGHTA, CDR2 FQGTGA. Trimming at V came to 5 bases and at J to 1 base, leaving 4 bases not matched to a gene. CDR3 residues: CASSRRDRNTEAFF. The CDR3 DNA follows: TGTGCCAGCAGCCGGCGGGACAGGAACACTGAAGCTTTCTTT.

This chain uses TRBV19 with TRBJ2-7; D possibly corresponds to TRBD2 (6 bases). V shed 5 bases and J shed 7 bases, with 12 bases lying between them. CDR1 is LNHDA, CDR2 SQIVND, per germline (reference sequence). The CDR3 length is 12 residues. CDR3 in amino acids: CASSPPGGEQYF. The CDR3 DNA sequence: TGTGCCAGTAGTCCCCCTGGGGGGGAGCAGTACTTC.

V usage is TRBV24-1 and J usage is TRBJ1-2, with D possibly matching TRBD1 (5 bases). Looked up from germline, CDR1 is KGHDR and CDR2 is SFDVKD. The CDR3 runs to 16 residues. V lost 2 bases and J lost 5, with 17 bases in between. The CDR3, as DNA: TGTGCCACCAGTGATTCCACACAGGTCCCTCGGTATGGCTACACCTTC. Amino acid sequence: CATSDSTQVPRYGYTF.

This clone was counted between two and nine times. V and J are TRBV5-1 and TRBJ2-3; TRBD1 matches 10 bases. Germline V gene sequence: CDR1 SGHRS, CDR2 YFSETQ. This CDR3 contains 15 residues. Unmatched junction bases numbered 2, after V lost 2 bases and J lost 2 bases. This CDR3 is CASSFGTGVTDTQYF. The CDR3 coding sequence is TGCGCCAGCAGCTTCGGGACAGGGGTCACAGATACGCAGTATTTT.

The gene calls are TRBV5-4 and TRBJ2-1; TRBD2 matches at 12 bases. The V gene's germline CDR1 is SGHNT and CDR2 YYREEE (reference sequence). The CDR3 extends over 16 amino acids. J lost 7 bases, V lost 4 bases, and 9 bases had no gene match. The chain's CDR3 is CASSTSTSGRPNEQFF. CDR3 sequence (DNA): TGTGCCAGCAGCACGTCGACTAGCGGGAGACCGAATGAGCAGTTCTTC.

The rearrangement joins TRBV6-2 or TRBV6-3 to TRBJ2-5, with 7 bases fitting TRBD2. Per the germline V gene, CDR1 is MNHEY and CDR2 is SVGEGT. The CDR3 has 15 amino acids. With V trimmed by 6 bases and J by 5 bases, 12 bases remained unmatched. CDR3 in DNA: TGTGCCAGCAGGCCTAGACTGGGGGGAGGGGAGACCCAGTACTTC. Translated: CASRPRLGGGETQYF.